This T cell receptor (beta chain) was captured by sequencing in a study of Ad26.COV2.S vaccination and SARS-CoV-2 variants. Notes on the study in general: Placebo and vaccine recipients had non-spike TCR breadth that was similar. The analyses of TCR breadth and depth may have understated the size of total T cell responses.

The sample's treatment: about 20 received Ad26.COV2.S at low or high dose, single or two shots; 5 received placebo; per-sample allocation not given. Sampling was done on day 63 after the first vaccine or placebo injection. This clone was found once. The antigen remains undetermined. The V gene end was trimmed by 5 bases and the J gene end by 6 bases; junction bases not matched to a gene: 9. CDR3 length: 14 amino acids. Germline loops: CDR1 SGHTA, CDR2 FQGTGA. Profiled with immunoSEQ multiplex PCR; TCRdb holds only in-frame clones, not every one. In the table there are about 380,000 clones, about four fifths of which are singletons.

The TCR originated in a person aged 18 to 65 who received the Ad26.COV2.S COVID-19 vaccine or a placebo. Material: peripheral blood, obtained in a trial of Ad26.COV2.S vaccine versus placebo. The rearrangement uses TRBV7-3 and TRBJ1-2; 7 bases are shared with TRBD1. The CDR3 loop reads CASSPDGGQNGYTF. In nucleotides, the CDR3 is TGTGCCAGCAGCCCTGATGGGGGACAGAATGGCTACACCTTC.